The clone carrying this T cell receptor beta chain was seen at least ten times. Per germline, CDR1 MGHRA and CDR2 YSYEKL. CDR3 size: 15 residues. Unmatched junction bases numbered 11, after V lost 4 bases and J lost 5 bases. TCRdb reprocessed the 5' RACE reads with MiXCR, giving one entry per CDR3 protein. The table includes fewer than 40,000 distinct CDR3 sequences, approximately 25% detected once. The chain employs TRBV4-1 and TRBJ2-7; 7 nucleotides agree with TRBD2. This receptor was obtained from a female donor with breast cancer. Input material: memory CD4+ T cells sorted from blood. The subset was: memory CD4+ T cells, CD4+CD45RO+CD25-. The CDR3 DNA reads as TGCGCCAGCAGCCGGACCCCGGGACTACGTGACGAGCAGTACTTC. This gives the protein CASSRTPGLRDEQYF.